These T cell receptor beta chains were read from a single sample in a study of human T cells and chemical hapten exposure. TCRdb re-analysed the RACE reads in MiXCR, keeping a single row per CDR3 protein. The sample yields under 65,000 distinct CDR3 sequences, around a tenth seen once. Sequencing was performed on whole blood, taken in connection with sensitization to the hapten diphenylcyclopropenone (DPC). These receptors came from a woman between 35 and 50 years old with alopecia areata. Some clones in this sample may be carry-over from other donors' samples. The conserved cysteine and the conserved F or W are not part of the CDR3 here. The order of the fields is J gene, V gene, CDR3 protein.

j_call: TRBJ2-3; v_call: TRBV7-7; cdr3_aa: ASRGLRPWGTDTQY
j_call: TRBJ1-2; v_call: TRBV9; cdr3_aa: ASSVDVHGYT
j_call: TRBJ2-3; v_call: TRBV20-1; cdr3_aa: SALGQGPADTQY
j_call: TRBJ2-1; v_call: TRBV9; cdr3_aa: ASSVTNNEQF
j_call: TRBJ1-3; v_call: TRBV5-1; cdr3_aa: ASSLTVNGNTIY
j_call: TRBJ1-6; v_call: TRBV20-1; cdr3_aa: SARDSHQQSVNSPLH
j_call: TRBJ2-2; v_call: TRBV6-2/TRBV6-3; cdr3_aa: ASSYQASGYTGELF
j_call: TRBJ1-1; v_call: TRBV29-1; cdr3_aa: SVRTGERLLGIAF
j_call: TRBJ2-7; v_call: TRBV4-2; cdr3_aa: ASSHQQGGRNTYEQY
j_call: TRBJ1-6; v_call: TRBV11-1; cdr3_aa: ASSTTGNSPLH
j_call: TRBJ2-2; v_call: TRBV15; cdr3_aa: ATSRDFSPGELF
j_call: TRBJ1-2; v_call: TRBV6-1; cdr3_aa: ASSTNYGYT
j_call: TRBJ1-2; v_call: TRBV12-3/TRBV12-4; cdr3_aa: ASSLAAAQGFT
j_call: TRBJ1-1; v_call: TRBV4-1; cdr3_aa: ASSQEKRQGRTEAF
j_call: TRBJ2-5; v_call: TRBV7-6; cdr3_aa: ASSLVSGGETQY
j_call: TRBJ2-3; v_call: TRBV9; cdr3_aa: ASSVGTSLTPDTQY
j_call: TRBJ1-5; v_call: TRBV19; cdr3_aa: ASTIGQDPYQPQH
j_call: TRBJ2-3; v_call: TRBV29-1; cdr3_aa: CVGASGGPSIQY
j_call: TRBJ2-7; v_call: TRBV6-2/TRBV6-3; cdr3_aa: ASTGGQGTSYEQY
j_call: TRBJ2-7; v_call: TRBV29-1; cdr3_aa: SVGEGSSYEQY
j_call: TRBJ1-6; v_call: TRBV6-1; cdr3_aa: AAKGAKEHSPLH
j_call: TRBJ2-2; v_call: TRBV28; cdr3_aa: ASTKSLAAANTGELF
j_call: TRBJ2-3; v_call: TRBV7-2; cdr3_aa: ASSATSTSTDTQY
j_call: TRBJ2-7; v_call: TRBV13; cdr3_aa: ASSLTSTSYEQY
j_call: TRBJ1-1; v_call: TRBV3-1; cdr3_aa: ASTSSATNTEAF
j_call: TRBJ1-2; v_call: TRBV29-1; cdr3_aa: SVDEGMSYT
j_call: TRBJ1-1; v_call: TRBV20-1; cdr3_aa: SARGQAGMNTEAF
j_call: TRBJ1-2; v_call: TRBV4-1; cdr3_aa: ASSQPHRGPNGYT
j_call: TRBJ2-2; v_call: TRBV24-1; cdr3_aa: ATSDSRVGFTGELF
j_call: TRBJ1-2; v_call: TRBV20-1; cdr3_aa: SAARGGAYGYT
j_call: TRBJ2-7; v_call: TRBV12-5; cdr3_aa: ASGPWTYEQY
j_call: TRBJ2-3; v_call: TRBV20-1; cdr3_aa: SASTDTQY
j_call: TRBJ1-1; v_call: TRBV18; cdr3_aa: ASSYGRAEAF
j_call: TRBJ1-1; v_call: TRBV7-3; cdr3_aa: ASSLNGPRTEAF
j_call: TRBJ2-4; v_call: TRBV7-9; cdr3_aa: ASSLGDRIVKNIQY
j_call: TRBJ2-7; v_call: TRBV9; cdr3_aa: ASSAQGVSYEQY
j_call: TRBJ2-1; v_call: TRBV29-1; cdr3_aa: SVTSPRSSYNEQF
j_call: TRBJ2-3; v_call: TRBV11-1; cdr3_aa: ASSLGPVADTQY
j_call: TRBJ1-1; v_call: TRBV4-1; cdr3_aa: ASSPQGFMNTEAF
j_call: TRBJ2-3; v_call: TRBV7-2; cdr3_aa: ASSSLPGPDTQY
j_call: TRBJ2-7; v_call: TRBV5-6; cdr3_aa: ASSSGQSSYEQY
j_call: TRBJ1-4; v_call: TRBV6-6; cdr3_aa: ASSYMGQPVNEKLF
j_call: TRBJ2-5; v_call: TRBV6-4; cdr3_aa: ASSEVSGAPQETQY
j_call: TRBJ2-6; v_call: TRBV6-4; cdr3_aa: ASSDGGAGANVLT
j_call: TRBJ1-1; v_call: TRBV5-1; cdr3_aa: ASSLAQGGVNTEAF
j_call: TRBJ2-1; v_call: TRBV12-3/TRBV12-4; cdr3_aa: ASSLAGTLNEQF
j_call: TRBJ2-7; v_call: TRBV29-1; cdr3_aa: SVEEGPSYEQY
j_call: TRBJ2-3; v_call: TRBV4-2; cdr3_aa: ASSQDRLAGALSTDTQY
j_call: TRBJ1-1; v_call: TRBV12-3/TRBV12-4; cdr3_aa: ASSSGVGAF
j_call: TRBJ2-1; v_call: TRBV20-1; cdr3_aa: SARLGGSYNEQF
j_call: TRBJ2-7; v_call: TRBV20-1; cdr3_aa: SVPWSYEQY